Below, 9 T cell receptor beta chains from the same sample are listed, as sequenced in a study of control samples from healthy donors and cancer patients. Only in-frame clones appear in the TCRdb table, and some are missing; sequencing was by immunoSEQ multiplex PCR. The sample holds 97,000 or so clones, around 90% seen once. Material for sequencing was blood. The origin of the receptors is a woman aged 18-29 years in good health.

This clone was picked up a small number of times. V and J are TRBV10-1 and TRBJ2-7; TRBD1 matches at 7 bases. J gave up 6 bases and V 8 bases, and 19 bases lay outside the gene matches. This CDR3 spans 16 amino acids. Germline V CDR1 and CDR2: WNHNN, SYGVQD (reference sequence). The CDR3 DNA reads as TGCGCCAGCCCGACCGGGACAGATAAGAGAGCTACCGAGCAGTACTTC. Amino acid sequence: CASPTGTDKRATEQYF.

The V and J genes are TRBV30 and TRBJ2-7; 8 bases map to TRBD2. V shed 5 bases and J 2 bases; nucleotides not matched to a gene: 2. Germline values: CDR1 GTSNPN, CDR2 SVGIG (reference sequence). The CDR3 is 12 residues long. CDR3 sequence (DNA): TGTGCCTGGGGACTAGCTCCCTACGAGCAGTACTTC. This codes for CAWGLAPYEQYF.

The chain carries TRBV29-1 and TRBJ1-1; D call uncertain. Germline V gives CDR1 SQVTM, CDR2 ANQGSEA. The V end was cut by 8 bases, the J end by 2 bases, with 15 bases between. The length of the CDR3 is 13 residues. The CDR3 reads CSFRRTANTEAFF. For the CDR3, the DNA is TGCAGCTTCCGGAGGACGGCTAACACTGAAGCTTTCTTT.

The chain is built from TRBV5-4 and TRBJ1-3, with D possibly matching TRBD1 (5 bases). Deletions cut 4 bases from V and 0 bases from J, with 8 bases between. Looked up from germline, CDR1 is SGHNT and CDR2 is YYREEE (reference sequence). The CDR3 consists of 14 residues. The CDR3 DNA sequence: TGTGCCAGCAGCGCGACAGTCTCTGGAAACACCATATATTTT. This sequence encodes CASSATVSGNTIYF. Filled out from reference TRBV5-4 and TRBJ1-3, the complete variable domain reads ETGVTQSPTHLIKTRGQQVTLRCSSQSGHNTVSWYQQALGQGPQFIFQYYREEENGRGNFPPRFSGLQFPNYSSELNVNALELDDSALYLCASSATVSGNTIYFGEGSWLTVV.

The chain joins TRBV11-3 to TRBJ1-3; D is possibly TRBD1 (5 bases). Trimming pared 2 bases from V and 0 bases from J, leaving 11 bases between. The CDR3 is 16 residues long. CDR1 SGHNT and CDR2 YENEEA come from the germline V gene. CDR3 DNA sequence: TGTGCCAGCAGCTTATTGGGACTCGTCTCTGGAAACACCATATATTTT. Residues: CASSLLGLVSGNTIYF.

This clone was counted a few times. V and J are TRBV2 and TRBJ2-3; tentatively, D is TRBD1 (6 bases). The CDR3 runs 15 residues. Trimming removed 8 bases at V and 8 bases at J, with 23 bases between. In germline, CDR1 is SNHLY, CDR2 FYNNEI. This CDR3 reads CASVLGAVAPGTQYF. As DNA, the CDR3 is TGTGCCAGCGTTCTGGGGGCGGTAGCGCCCGGTACGCAGTATTTT.

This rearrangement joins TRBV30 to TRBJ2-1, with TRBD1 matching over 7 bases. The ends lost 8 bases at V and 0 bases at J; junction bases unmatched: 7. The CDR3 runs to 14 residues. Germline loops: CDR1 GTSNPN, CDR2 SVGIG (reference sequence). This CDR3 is CAGSGQASYNEQFF. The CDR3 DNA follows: TGTGCCGGGTCAGGACAGGCCTCCTACAATGAGCAGTTCTTC. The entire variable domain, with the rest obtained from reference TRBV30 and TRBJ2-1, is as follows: SQTIHQWPATLVQPVGSPLSLECTVEGTSNPNLYWYRQAAGRGLQLLFYSVGIGQISSEVPQNLSASRPQDRQFILSSKKLLLSDSGFYLCAGSGQASYNEQFFGPGTRLTVL.

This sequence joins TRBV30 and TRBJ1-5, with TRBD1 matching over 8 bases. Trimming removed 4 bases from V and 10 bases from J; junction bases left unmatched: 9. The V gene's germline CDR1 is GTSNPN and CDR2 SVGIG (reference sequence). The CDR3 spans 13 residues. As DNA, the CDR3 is TGTGCCTGGACTGATGGACAGGGCCGCCCCCAGCATTTT. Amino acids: CAWTDGQGRPQHF.

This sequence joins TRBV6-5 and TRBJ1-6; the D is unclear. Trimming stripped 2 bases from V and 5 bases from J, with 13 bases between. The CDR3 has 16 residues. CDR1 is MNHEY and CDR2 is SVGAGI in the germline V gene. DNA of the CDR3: TGTGCCAGCAGTTACGACCTGTTTTGGGATAATTCACCCCTCCACTTT. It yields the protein CASSYDLFWDNSPLHF.